The rows below give T cell receptor beta chains drawn from one sample of a study of monozygotic twins with cystic fibrosis. Clones were read by immunoSEQ multiplex PCR, and TCRdb kept only the in-frame ones, dropping some. This sample has about 9,200 clones, with roughly 99.4% found just once. Sequenced material: blood. The receptors come from a man aged 18 to 29 with cystic fibrosis. The CDR3 runs from the conserved cysteine through the conserved F or W. A D gene is named only where the DNA matches it firmly. Part of the rows lack a size; the others show once, few, many or a class for expanded clones.

v_call	j_call	clone_size	d_call	cdr3_nt	cdr3_aa
TRBV7-2	TRBJ1-2	NA	NA	TGTGCCAGCAGCCCTAGCGCTACTTATGGCTACACCTTC	CASSPSATYGYTF
TRBV19	TRBJ2-5	once	NA	TGTGCCAGTAGTCCCAGGCACGGCGAGACCCAGTACTTC	CASSPRHGETQYF
TRBV2	TRBJ2-7	NA	TRBD2	TGTGCCAGCAGTCGCACTAGCGGAGACCTCTACGAGCAGTACTTC	CASSRTSGDLYEQYF
TRBV5-1	TRBJ2-7	NA	NA	TGCGCCAGCAGCTCCGGGACGCGCTTAGGTGGGGCCCCCTACGAGCAGTACTTC	CASSSGTRLGGAPYEQYF
TRBV2	TRBJ2-3	NA	NA	TGTGCCAGCAGTGAAGGAGGAGTAGGGCCAGATACGCAGTATTTT	CASSEGGVGPDTQYF
TRBV6-6	TRBJ1-3	NA	NA	TGTGCCAGCAGTCCCGAGGGGGGGTTGGGTGGAAACACCATATATTTT	CASSPEGGLGGNTIYF
TRBV9	TRBJ1-2	NA	TRBD1	TGTGCCAGTCGACAGGGCAGGACTGGCTACACCTTC	CASRQGRTGYTF
TRBV18	TRBJ2-7	once	NA	TGTGCCAGCTCACCGTCCAGAAGCTCCTACGAGCAGTACTTC	CASSPSRSSYEQYF
TRBV21-1	TRBJ2-2	once	NA	TGTGCCAGCAGCAAACGGTCCCCGGGGGAGCTGTTTTTT	CASSKRSPGELFF
TRBV7-8	TRBJ2-1	NA	NA	TGTGCCAGCAGCTTAGGGAGTGAGCAGTTCTTC	CASSLGSEQFF
TRBV4-3	TRBJ2-1	NA	NA	TGCGCCAGCAGCCAAGCTTCTTCTGGGGGTGAGTTCTTC	CASSQASSGGEFF
TRBV4-1	TRBJ2-3	NA	NA	TGCGCCAGCAGCCAAGTGGACTTAGTCCCCCACCCAGATACGCAGTATTTT	CASSQVDLVPHPDTQYF
TRBV30	TRBJ2-2	NA	NA	TGTGCCTGGAGGCCGGCCCAGGGCAGGGACACCGGGGAGCTGTTTTTT	CAWRPAQGRDTGELFF
TRBV4-1	TRBJ1-3	NA	NA	TGCGCCAGCAGCCAAGCACAGCGAAACACCATATATTTT	CASSQAQRNTIYF
TRBV4-2	TRBJ2-7	once	NA	TGTGCCAGCAGCCAAGAGTTAAGGCGGGGCGGCTACGAGCAGTACTTC	CASSQELRRGGYEQYF
TRBV23-1	TRBJ2-1	NA	TRBD1	TGCGCCGTCCCCCTAGGGCAGGGGGAGTACAATGAGCAGTTCTTC	CAVPLGQGEYNEQFF
TRBV7-3	TRBJ2-7	NA	NA	TGTGCCAGCAGCTTAACAGGGAGCTCCTACGAGCAGTACTTC	CASSLTGSSYEQYF
TRBV5-4	TRBJ2-3	NA	NA	TGTGCCAGCAGCCCAAACACAGATACGCAGTATTTT	CASSPNTDTQYF
TRBV4-2	TRBJ1-2	NA	NA	TGTGCCAGCAGCCAAGAGGCCTCCCCTAACTATGGCTACACCTTC	CASSQEASPNYGYTF
TRBV5-6	TRBJ2-6	NA	TRBD1	TGTGCCAGCAGCTTGCGACAGGGGCTCCCTGGGGCCAACGTCCTGACTTTC	CASSLRQGLPGANVLTF
TRBV15	TRBJ1-1	NA	NA	TGTGCCACCAGCAGAGAAGGGTACACTGAAGCTTTCTTT	CATSREGYTEAFF
TRBV6-5	TRBJ1-1	NA	NA	TGTGCCAGCAGTTACAGGTCGGCAAGTAGGGACACTGAAGCTTTCTTT	CASSYRSASRDTEAFF
TRBV28	TRBJ2-7	NA	NA	TGTGCCAGCAGGACGTCGTGGCCCTCTCCCTACGAGCAGTACTTC	CASRTSWPSPYEQYF
TRBV11-2	TRBJ1-1	once	NA	TGTGCCAGCAGCTTAGCCAGGACCATGAACACTGAAGCTTTCTTT	CASSLARTMNTEAFF
TRBV30	TRBJ2-2	NA	NA	TGTGCCTGGAGTCGGCTTCTCACCGGGGAGCTGTTTTTT	CAWSRLLTGELFF
TRBV19	TRBJ1-1	NA	NA	TGTGCCAGTAGTATGGGCCAGTTCGCTTTCTTT	CASSMGQFAFF
TRBV12-5	TRBJ2-1	NA	NA	TGTGCTAGTGGTTTGGCGCTGAGGGATGAGCAGTTCTTC	CASGLALRDEQFF
TRBV30	TRBJ2-2	NA	NA	TGTGCCTGGAACCCCGTAGGGACCGGGGAGCTGTTTTTT	CAWNPVGTGELFF
TRBV19	TRBJ2-3	NA	TRBD2	TGTGCCAGTAGGCCGGGACTAGCATCAGATACGCAGTATTTT	CASRPGLASDTQYF
TRBV11-2	TRBJ1-3	NA	NA	TGTGCCAGCAGCTTATTAGGAAACACCATATATTTT	CASSLLGNTIYF